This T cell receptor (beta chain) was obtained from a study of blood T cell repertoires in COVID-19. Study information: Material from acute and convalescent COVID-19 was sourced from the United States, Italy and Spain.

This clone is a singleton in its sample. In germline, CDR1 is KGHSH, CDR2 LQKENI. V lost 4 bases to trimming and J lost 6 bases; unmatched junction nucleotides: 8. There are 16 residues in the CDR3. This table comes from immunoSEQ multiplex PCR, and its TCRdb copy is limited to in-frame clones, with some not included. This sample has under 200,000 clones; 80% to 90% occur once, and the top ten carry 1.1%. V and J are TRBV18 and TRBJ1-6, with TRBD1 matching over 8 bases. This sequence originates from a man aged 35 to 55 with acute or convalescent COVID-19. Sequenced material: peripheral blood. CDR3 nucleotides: TGTGCCAGCTCACTTAGGACAGGGATTTCTAATTCACCCCTCCACTTT. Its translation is CASSLRTGISNSPLHF.